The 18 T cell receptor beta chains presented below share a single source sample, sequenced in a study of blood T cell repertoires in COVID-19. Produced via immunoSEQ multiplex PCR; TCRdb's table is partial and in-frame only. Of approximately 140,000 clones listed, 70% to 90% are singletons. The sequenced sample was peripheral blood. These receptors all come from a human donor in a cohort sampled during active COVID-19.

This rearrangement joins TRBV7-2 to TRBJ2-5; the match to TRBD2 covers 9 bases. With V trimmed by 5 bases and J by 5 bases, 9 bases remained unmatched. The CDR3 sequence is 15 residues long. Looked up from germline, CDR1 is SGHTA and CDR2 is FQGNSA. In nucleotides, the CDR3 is TGTGCCAGCAGCCCCCAGGCGGGGGGGAGGGAGACCCAGTACTTC. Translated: CASSPQAGGRETQYF. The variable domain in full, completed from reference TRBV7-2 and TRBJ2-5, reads GAGVSQSPSNKVTEKGKDVELRCDPISGHTALYWYRQSLGQGLEFLIYFQGNSAPDKSGLPSDRFSAERTGGSVSTLTIQRTQQEDSAVYLCASSPQAGGRETQYFGPGTRLLVL.

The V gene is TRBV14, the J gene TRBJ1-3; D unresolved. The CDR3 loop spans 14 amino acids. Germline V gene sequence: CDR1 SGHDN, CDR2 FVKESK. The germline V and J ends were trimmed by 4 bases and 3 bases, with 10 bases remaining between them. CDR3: CASSPNGVGNTIYF. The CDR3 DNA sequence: TGTGCCAGCAGCCCCAATGGAGTTGGAAACACCATATATTTT.

CDR3 nucleotide sequence: TGTGCCAGCAGCGTCGCGCCTCTCAATGAAAAACTGTTTTTT. It yields the protein CASSVAPLNEKLFF. The chain has TRBV9 and TRBJ1-4, with D unresolved. Germline V lookup: CDR1 SGDLS, CDR2 YYNGEE. This CDR3 is 14 amino acids long. The V end lost 2 bases, the J end lost 5 bases, and 10 bases lay between the germline ends.

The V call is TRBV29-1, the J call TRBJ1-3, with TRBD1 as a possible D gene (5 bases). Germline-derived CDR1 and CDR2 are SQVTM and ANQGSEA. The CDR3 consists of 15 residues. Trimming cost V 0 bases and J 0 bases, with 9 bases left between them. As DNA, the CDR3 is TGCAGCGTTGAAGATCTTAGGGGCTCTGGAAACACCATATATTTT. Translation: CSVEDLRGSGNTIYF.

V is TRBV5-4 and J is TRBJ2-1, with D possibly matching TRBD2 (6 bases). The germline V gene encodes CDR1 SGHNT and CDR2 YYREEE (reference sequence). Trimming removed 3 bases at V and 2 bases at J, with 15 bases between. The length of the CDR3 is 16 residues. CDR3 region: CASSSRELAAYNEQFF. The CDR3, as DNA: TGTGCCAGCAGCTCTAGGGAACTAGCAGCCTACAATGAGCAGTTCTTC.

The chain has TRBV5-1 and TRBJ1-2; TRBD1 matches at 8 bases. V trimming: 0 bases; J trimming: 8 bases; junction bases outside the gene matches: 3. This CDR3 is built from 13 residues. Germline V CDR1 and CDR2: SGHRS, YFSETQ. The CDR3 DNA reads TGCGCCAGCAGCTTGGCAGGGGGCTGGGGCTACACCTTC. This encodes CASSLAGGWGYTF.

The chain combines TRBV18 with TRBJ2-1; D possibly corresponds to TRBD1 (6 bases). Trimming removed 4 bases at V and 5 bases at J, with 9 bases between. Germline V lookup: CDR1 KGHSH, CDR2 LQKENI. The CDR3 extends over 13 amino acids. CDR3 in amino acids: CASSLGQNNEQFF. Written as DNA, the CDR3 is TGTGCCAGCTCACTAGGACAGAACAATGAGCAGTTCTTC.

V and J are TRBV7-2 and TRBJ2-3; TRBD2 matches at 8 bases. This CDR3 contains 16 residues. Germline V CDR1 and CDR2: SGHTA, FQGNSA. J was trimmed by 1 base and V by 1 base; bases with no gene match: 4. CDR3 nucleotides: TGTGCCAGCAGCTTAGAGGAGCGGGGGCGCACAGATACGCAGTATTTT. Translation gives CASSLEERGRTDTQYF.

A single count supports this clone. For the CDR3, the DNA is TGCGCCAGCAGCCAAGATCAGATAGGACAGGGCAACGTGCAGTACTTC. Translating gives CASSQDQIGQGNVQYF. This chain links TRBV4-3 with TRBJ2-7; TRBD1 agrees at 8 bases. From germline, CDR1 is LGHNA and CDR2 YSLEER. The CDR3 runs to 16 residues. V lost 0 bases to trimming and J lost 9 bases; unmatched junction nucleotides: 13.

This CDR3 is CASSVGQGHGYTF. In DNA, the CDR3 is TGTGCCAGCAGCGTAGGGCAGGGGCATGGCTACACCTTC. The chain links TRBV9 to TRBJ1-2, with D maybe TRBD1 (6 bases). Trimming stripped 0 bases from V and 6 bases from J, with 9 bases between. CDR1 SGDLS and CDR2 YYNGEE come from the germline V gene. CDR3 length equals 13 residues.

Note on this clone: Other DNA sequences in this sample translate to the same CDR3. CDR3 coding DNA: TGTGCCAGCAGCACACGACAGGGTGTAGGCTACACCTTC. Translation gives CASSTRQGVGYTF. V gene TRBV11-2 combines with J gene TRBJ1-2; 7 bases align to TRBD1. This CDR3 comprises 13 residues. The V gene end was trimmed by 5 bases and the J gene end by 8 bases; junction bases not matched to a gene: 8. Germline-derived CDR1 and CDR2 are SGHAT and FQNNGV.

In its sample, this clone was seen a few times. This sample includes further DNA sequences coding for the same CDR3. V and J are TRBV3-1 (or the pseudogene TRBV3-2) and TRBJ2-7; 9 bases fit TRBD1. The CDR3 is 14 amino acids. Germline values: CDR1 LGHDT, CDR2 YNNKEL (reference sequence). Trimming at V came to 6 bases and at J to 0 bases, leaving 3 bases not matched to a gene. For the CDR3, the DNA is TGTGCCAGCAGGGGACAGGGCCTCTCCTACGAGCAGTACTTC. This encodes CASRGQGLSYEQYF.

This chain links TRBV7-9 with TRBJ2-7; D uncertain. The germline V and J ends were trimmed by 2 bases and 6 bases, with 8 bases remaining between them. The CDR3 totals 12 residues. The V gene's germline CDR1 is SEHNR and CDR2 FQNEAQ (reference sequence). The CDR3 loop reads CASSLSNREQYF. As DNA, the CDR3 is TGTGCCAGCAGCTTAAGCAATCGCGAGCAGTACTTC.

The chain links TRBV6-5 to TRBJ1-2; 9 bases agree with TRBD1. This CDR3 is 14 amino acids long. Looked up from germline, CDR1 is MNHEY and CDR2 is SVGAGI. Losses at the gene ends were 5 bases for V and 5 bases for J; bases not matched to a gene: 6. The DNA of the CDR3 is TGTGCCAGCAGTACGTCCGGGACAGGGTATGGCTACACCTTC. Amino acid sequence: CASSTSGTGYGYTF.

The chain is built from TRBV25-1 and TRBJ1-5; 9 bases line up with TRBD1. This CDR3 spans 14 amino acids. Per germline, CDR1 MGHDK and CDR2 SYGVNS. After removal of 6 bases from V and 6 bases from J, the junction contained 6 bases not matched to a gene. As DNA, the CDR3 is TGTGCCAGCAGGGGGACAGGGTTGACTCAGCCCCAGCATTTT. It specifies CASRGTGLTQPQHF.

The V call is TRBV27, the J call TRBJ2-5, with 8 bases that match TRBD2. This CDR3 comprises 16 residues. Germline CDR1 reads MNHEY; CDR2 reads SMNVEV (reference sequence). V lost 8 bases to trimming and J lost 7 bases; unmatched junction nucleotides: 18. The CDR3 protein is CASALWSGAGVGTQYF. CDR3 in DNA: TGTGCCAGCGCGCTCTGGTCGGGAGCGGGGGTGGGGACCCAGTACTTC.

The DNA for the CDR3 is TGTGCCAGCAGTTTAGCGCAGGCCGGGGAGCTGTTTTTT. The encoded protein is CASSLAQAGELFF. The V and J genes are TRBV12-3 or TRBV12-4 and TRBJ2-2; no clear D. Trimming left V 0 bases short and J 6 bases short, with 5 bases between. This CDR3 is built from 13 residues.

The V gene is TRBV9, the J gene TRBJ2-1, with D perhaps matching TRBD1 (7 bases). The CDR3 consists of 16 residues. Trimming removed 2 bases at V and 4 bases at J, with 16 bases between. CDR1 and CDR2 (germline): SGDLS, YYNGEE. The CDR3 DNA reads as TGTGCCAGCAGCGTCGGGGGACAGACAATTTACAATGAGCAGTTCTTC. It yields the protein CASSVGGQTIYNEQFF.